Below are 28 T cell receptor beta chains sequenced from a single sample in a study of naive and memory T cell subsets. The beta constant-region primer was an equimolar mix of two oligonucleotides covering TRBC1 and TRBC2. The ligated cDNA underwent four PCR rounds using SP2 and nested alpha and beta constant-region primers. TCRdb re-analysed the UMI-ligation and nested PCR reads in MiXCR, keeping a single row per CDR3 protein. The sample records approximately 31,000 distinct CDR3 sequences, 15% to 20% being singletons. The material sequenced was effector memory CD4+ T cells from blood. The subset was: effector memory, CD45RA- CD27-. Every receptor here comes from a human donor in good health.

By frequency in the sample, this clonotype is medium-sized. The chain is built from TRBV6-1 and TRBJ1-5, with a weak D call TRBD1 (6 bases). Trimming cost V 2 bases and J 7 bases, with 24 bases left between them. This CDR3 spans 18 amino acids. Germline values: CDR1 MNHNS, CDR2 SASEGT. CDR3 coding DNA: TGTGCCAGCAGTGAATATAAACAGGGAAGGAGTGATCGGCAGCCCCAGCATTTT. This sequence encodes CASSEYKQGRSDRQPQHF.

V and J are TRBV28 and TRBJ1-5; D uncertain. Germline V gene data show CDR1 as MDHEN and CDR2 as SYDVKM. CDR3 size: 13 residues. Trimming took off 5 bases at V and 3 bases at J, with 8 bases between the two ends. The CDR3 nucleotides are TGTGCCAGCAGTAGGGATCTCAATCAGCCCCAGCATTTT. Its protein is CASSRDLNQPQHF.

This chain connects TRBV6-2 or TRBV6-3 to TRBJ1-5; D uncertain. The V end lost 2 bases, the J end lost 0 bases, and 14 bases lay between the germline ends. The CDR3 loop spans 17 amino acids. Per germline, CDR1 MNHEY and CDR2 SVGEGT. The CDR3 is CASSYDGVGYSNQPQHF. CDR3 sequence (DNA): TGTGCCAGCAGTTACGACGGAGTTGGGTATAGCAATCAGCCCCAGCATTTT.

The chain combines TRBV30 with TRBJ2-7; D remains ambiguous. There are 14 residues in the CDR3. The germline V gene has CDR1 GTSNPN and CDR2 SVGIG (reference sequence). Trimming pared 4 bases from V and 2 bases from J, leaving 15 bases between. Written as DNA, the CDR3 is TGTGCCTGGATGGAGCGAAGGTTCCCCTACGAGCAGTACTTC. It codes for CAWMERRFPYEQYF.

J is TRBJ1-3 and V is TRBV7-8, with D uncertain. Trimming took 10 bases from V and 0 from J, leaving 7 bases between them. From germline, CDR1 is SGHVS and CDR2 FQNEAQ. The CDR3 is made up of 12 amino acids. The CDR3 loop is CATTRSGNTIYF. The CDR3 coding sequence is TGTGCCACCACCCGCTCTGGAAACACCATATATTTT. The full variable domain, with the rest looked up from reference TRBV7-8 and TRBJ1-3, is GAGVSQSPRYKVAKRGQDVALRCDPISGHVSLFWYQQALGQGPEFLTYFQNEAQLDKSGLPSDRFFAERPEGSVSTLKIQRTQQEDSAVYLCATTRSGNTIYFGEGSWLTVV.

Notes on this clonotype: This CDR3 is missing its conserved last phenylalanine or tryptophan, likely due to a read error. J is TRBJ1-6 and V is TRBV27, with 9 bases matching TRBD1. The CDR3 runs 14 residues. V dropped 5 bases and J dropped 10; count of bases not matched to a gene: 6. CDR1 is MNHEY and CDR2 is SMNVEV in the germline V gene (reference sequence). This chain's CDR3 is CASSPGTGSSPLHL. Here the CDR3 DNA reads TGTGCCAGCAGTCCGGGGACAGGGTCCTCACCCCTCCACCTT.

The genes are TRBV9 and TRBJ2-6; TRBD2 agrees at 11 bases. Germline CDR1 is SGDLS and CDR2 is YYNGEE. This CDR3 spans 19 amino acids. V shed 0 bases and J 1 base; nucleotides not matched to a gene: 6. DNA of the CDR3: TGTGCCAGCAGCGTAGAGACTAGCGGGATCTTTTCTGGGGCCAACGTCCTGACTTTC. Protein: CASSVETSGIFSGANVLTF.

This clonotype is judged large. The chain couples TRBV6-6 to TRBJ2-3, with a weak D call TRBD2 (6 bases). Trimming cost V 5 bases and J 2 bases, with 23 bases left between them. Per the germline V gene, CDR1 is MNHNY and CDR2 is SVGAGI (reference sequence). CDR3 length: 18 amino acids. The CDR3 DNA reads as TGTGCCAGCAGTGTGTATGGGGACTCCCACCGCTACACAGATACGCAGTATTTT. This gives the protein CASSVYGDSHRYTDTQYF.

V gene TRBV28 combines with J gene TRBJ1-2; D not resolved. Germline CDR1 is MDHEN and CDR2 is SYDVKM. The CDR3 runs 13 residues. V lost 4 bases to trimming and J lost 4 bases, with 10 bases between them. CDR3 region: CASSSPGSYGYTF. As DNA, the CDR3 is TGTGCCAGCAGTTCCCCAGGTAGCTATGGCTACACCTTC.

The V gene is TRBV7-2, the J gene TRBJ2-1; possible D gene TRBD1, 5 bases. The CDR3 is made up of 12 amino acids. The V end lost 3 bases, the J end lost 9 bases, and 9 bases lay between the germline ends. Per the germline V gene, CDR1 is SGHTA and CDR2 is FQGNSA. CDR3 sequence (DNA): TGTGCCAGCAGCTTGACAGATACTGAGCAGTTCTTC. This codes for CASSLTDTEQFF.

This clonotype has only a few counts. The chain joins TRBV28 to TRBJ1-5; 7 bases are shared with TRBD1. The CDR3 is made up of 15 amino acids. In germline, CDR1 is MDHEN, CDR2 SYDVKM. After removal of 3 bases from V and 6 bases from J, the junction contained 8 bases not matched to a gene. This chain's CDR3 is CASSFNVRGRQPQHF. CDR3 in DNA: TGTGCCAGCAGTTTTAATGTAAGGGGGCGTCAGCCCCAGCATTTT. The variable domain in full, with the rest retrieved from reference TRBV28 and TRBJ1-5, is DVKVTQSSRYLVKRTGEKVFLECVQDMDHENMFWYRQDPGLGLRLIYFSYDVKMKEKGDIPEGYSVSREKKERFSLILESASTNQTSMYLCASSFNVRGRQPQHFGDGTRLSIL.

V and J are TRBV5-4 and TRBJ1-6; D is unclear. V was pared by 4 bases and J by 6 bases, with 11 bases between. This CDR3 has 14 residues. CDR1 SGHNT and CDR2 YYREEE come from the germline V gene (reference sequence). The CDR3 loop reads CASSKRAVNSPLHF. The CDR3 coding sequence is TGTGCCAGCAGCAAGCGGGCCGTTAATTCACCCCTCCACTTT.

This clonotype was seen repeatedly, ten times or more. This chain connects TRBV12-3 or TRBV12-4 to TRBJ2-1; TRBD2 might be the D (7 bases). The CDR3 length is 11 residues. Trimming took 8 bases from V and 10 from J, leaving 12 bases between them. CDR3 region: CASGGGWEQFF. CDR3 coding DNA: TGTGCCAGCGGGGGGGGCTGGGAGCAGTTCTTC.

This clonotype came up a few times. The chain combines TRBV20-1 with TRBJ1-6, with 7 positions matching TRBD1. Germline V gives CDR1 DFQATT, CDR2 SNEGSKA (reference sequence). This CDR3 is built from 14 residues. With 6 bases clipped from V and 6 bases from J, the junction kept 8 bases outside the gene matches. The CDR3 spells CSAPDRALNSPLHF. The CDR3, as DNA: TGCAGTGCCCCTGACAGGGCGCTTAATTCACCCCTCCACTTT.

The rearrangement joins TRBV6-2 or TRBV6-3 to TRBJ1-6; 9 bases align to TRBD1. Germline trimming cut 6 bases from V and 9 bases from J; bases unmatched to any gene: 3. CDR1 and CDR2 from the germline V gene are MNHEY and SVGEGT. CDR3 length: 13 residues. The CDR3 region has the DNA TGTGCCAGCAGGGGGACAGGGAGTTCACCCCTCCACTTT. The encoded protein is CASRGTGSSPLHF.

The V gene is TRBV6-2 or TRBV6-3, the J gene TRBJ2-5; perhaps TRBD2 as D (6 bases). The ends were cut back, 6 bases at V and 6 bases at J, with 14 bases in the middle. The CDR3 sequence is 13 residues long. The V gene's germline CDR1 is MNHEY and CDR2 SVGEGT. DNA of the CDR3: TGTGCCAGCAGGACTACTAGCAGCAAGACCCAGTACTTC. Encoded protein: CASRTTSSKTQYF.

The J gene is TRBJ1-1, the V gene TRBV25-1; TRBD1 is a possible D gene (5 bases). Trimming pared 0 bases from V and 5 bases from J, leaving 13 bases between. This CDR3 has 15 amino acids. CDR1 is MGHDK and CDR2 is SYGVNS in the germline V gene. The CDR3 DNA is TGTGCCAGCAGTGAATATTCCAAGGGGAGAACTGAAGCTTTCTTT. Residues: CASSEYSKGRTEAFF. Variable domain in full (rest from reference TRBV25-1 and TRBJ1-1): EADIYQTPRYLVIGTGKKITLECSQTMGHDKMYWYQQDPGMELHLIHYSYGVNSTEKGDLSSESTVSRIRTEHFPLTLESARPSHTSQYLCASSEYSKGRTEAFFGQGTRLTVV.

This clonotype has a handful of counts. As DNA, the CDR3 is TGTGCCTGGATTAGGAGGGACTATGGCTACACCTTC. Its translation is CAWIRRDYGYTF. The gene calls are TRBV30 and TRBJ1-2; no reliable D call. The germline gives CDR1 GTSNPN, CDR2 SVGIG (reference sequence). Trimming cost V 4 bases and J 3 bases, with 9 bases left between them. CDR3 size: 12 residues.

This clonotype showed up just a few times. The chain couples TRBV29-1 to TRBJ1-1; TRBD1 matches 10 bases. Unmatched junction bases numbered 10, after V lost 5 bases and J lost 4 bases. The V gene's germline CDR1 is SQVTM and CDR2 ANQGSEA. The CDR3 sequence is 15 residues long. CDR3 sequence (DNA): TGCAGCGTTAGACAGGGGGCATTCGGAGGCACTGAAGCTTTCTTT. It encodes CSVRQGAFGGTEAFF.

V gene TRBV5-5 combines with J gene TRBJ1-1, with a weak D call TRBD1 (6 bases). Germline-derived CDR1 and CDR2 are SGHKS and YYEKEE (reference sequence). This CDR3 is built from 13 residues. With 3 bases removed from V and 2 bases from J, the gap between germline ends came to 8 bases. CDR3 coding DNA: TGTGCCAGCAGCTCCAGGGGAAACACTGAAGCTTTCTTT. Its translation is CASSSRGNTEAFF.

This clonotype was recorded many times. The chain is built from TRBV10-3 and TRBJ2-7, with D unclear. The CDR3 length is 11 residues. Germline V gives CDR1 ENHRY, CDR2 SYGVKD. The ends were cut back, 4 bases at V and 5 bases at J, with 6 bases in the middle. The CDR3 loop is CAISVLDEQYF. CDR3 DNA: TGTGCCATCAGTGTTCTGGACGAGCAGTACTTC.

By proportion, this clonotype is medium-sized. The chain links TRBV20-1 to TRBJ1-5; 10 bases match TRBD1. This CDR3 is built from 15 residues. The germline gives CDR1 DFQATT, CDR2 SNEGSKA (reference sequence). Trimming cost V 6 bases and J 6 bases; bases outside gene matches: 11. In DNA form, the CDR3 reads TGCAGTGCCACGCGCGGGACAGGGGTTGGTCAGCCCCAGCATTTT. The encoded protein is CSATRGTGVGQPQHF.

This clonotype was detected ten times or more. Mismatch with germline at one junction end may stem from a read error. This rearrangement joins TRBV20-1 to TRBJ1-2; D may be TRBD1 (6 bases). CDR1 is DFQATT, CDR2 SNEGSKA, per germline (reference sequence). This CDR3 region has 12 residues. The chain's CDR3 is CSVRGQNYGYTF. CDR3 DNA: TGCAGTGTTAGAGGACAGAACTATGGCTACACCTTC.

This clonotype was counted at least ten times. V is TRBV6-5 and J is TRBJ1-5; TRBD1 agrees at 8 bases. CDR3 length: 15 amino acids. Germline V CDR1 and CDR2: MNHEY, SVGAGI. V shed 5 bases and J 1 base; nucleotides not matched to a gene: 4. CDR3 in amino acids: CASSKQGGSNQPQHF. In DNA form, the CDR3 reads TGTGCCAGCAGTAAACAGGGGGGCAGCAATCAGCCCCAGCATTTT.

This clonotype was seen only a few times. This chain joins TRBV28 and TRBJ1-5, with 7 bases aligning to TRBD1. CDR1 and CDR2 (germline): MDHEN, SYDVKM. This CDR3 is built from 17 residues. V gave up 0 bases and J gave up 5 bases; unmatched junction bases: 10. The CDR3 region is CASSLWRAGGSDQPQHF. The CDR3 DNA follows: TGTGCCAGCAGTTTATGGCGCGCAGGGGGTTCGGATCAGCCCCAGCATTTT.

This clonotype was picked up many times. The gene calls are TRBV28 and TRBJ1-4; 8 nucleotides align to TRBD1. This CDR3 comprises 14 residues. V shed 6 bases, J shed 9 bases, and the junction held 9 bases outside the gene matches. Germline assignment: CDR1 MDHEN and CDR2 SYDVKM. DNA of the CDR3: TGTGCCAGCAGAAGGGACAGGCTAATGAAAAAACTGTTTTTT. This encodes CASRRDRLMKKLFF.

This clonotype occurred many times. The chain is built from TRBV6-1 and TRBJ1-4, with D possibly being TRBD1 (6 bases). The CDR3 has 13 residues. Per germline, CDR1 MNHNS and CDR2 SASEGT. With 4 bases removed from V and 7 bases from J, the gap between germline ends came to 10 bases. This CDR3 reads CASSGGRIEKLFF. The CDR3 DNA follows: TGTGCCAGCAGTGGGGGGCGCATTGAAAAACTGTTTTTT.

The V and J genes are TRBV28 and TRBJ2-1; 13 nucleotides align to TRBD2. The CDR3 totals 16 residues. The V gene's germline CDR1 is MDHEN and CDR2 SYDVKM. Unmatched junction bases numbered 8, after V lost 7 bases and J lost 5 bases. The CDR3 spells CASTPAGLAGNNEQFF. DNA of the CDR3: TGTGCCAGCACCCCGGCGGGACTAGCGGGAAACAATGAGCAGTTCTTC.